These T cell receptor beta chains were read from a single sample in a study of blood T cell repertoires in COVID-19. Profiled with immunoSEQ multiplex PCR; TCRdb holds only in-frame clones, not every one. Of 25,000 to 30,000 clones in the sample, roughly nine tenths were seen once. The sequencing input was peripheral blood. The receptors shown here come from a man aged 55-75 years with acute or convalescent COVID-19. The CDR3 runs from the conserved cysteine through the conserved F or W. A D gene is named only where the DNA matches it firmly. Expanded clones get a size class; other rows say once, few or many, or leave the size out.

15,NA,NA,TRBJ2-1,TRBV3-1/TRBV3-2,TGTGCCAGCAGCCAAGCCGGGGGACCGACGTATGAGCAGTTCTTC,CASSQAGGPTYEQFF
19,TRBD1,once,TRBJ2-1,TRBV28,TGTGCCAGCAGTTCGAACCGGGACAGGGGCCCTTCACGGAGCAATGAGCAGTTCTTC,CASSSNRDRGPSRSNEQFF
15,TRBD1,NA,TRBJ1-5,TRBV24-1,TGTGCCACCAGTAACGGACAGGGTCATGTACAGCCCCAGCATTTT,CATSNGQGHVQPQHF
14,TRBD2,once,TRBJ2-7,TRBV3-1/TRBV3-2,TGTGCCAGCAGCCAAGCGGGAGGCCGTGGCGGGCAGTACTTC,CASSQAGGRGGQYF
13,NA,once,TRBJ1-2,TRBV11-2,TGTGCCAGCAGCTTATCACAGGGACGTGGCTACACCTTC,CASSLSQGRGYTF
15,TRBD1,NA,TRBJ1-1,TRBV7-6,TGTGCCAGCAGCCCCGGACAGGGGAGGAACACTGAAGCTTTCTTT,CASSPGQGRNTEAFF
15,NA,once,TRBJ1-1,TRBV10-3,TGTGCCATCAGTGAGACGGACTTGATGAACACTGAAGCTTTCTTT,CAISETDLMNTEAFF
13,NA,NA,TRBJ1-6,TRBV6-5,TGTGCCAGCACCTCGACAGTTAATTCACCCCTCCACTTT,CASTSTVNSPLHF
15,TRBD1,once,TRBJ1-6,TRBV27,TGTGCCAGCAGTTTAAGTACCAGGGGGCTCTCGGCCCTCCACTTT,CASSLSTRGLSALHF
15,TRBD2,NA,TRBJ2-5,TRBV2,TGTGCCAGCAACGGACTAGCGGGGAGGCAAGAGACCCAGTACTTC,CASNGLAGRQETQYF
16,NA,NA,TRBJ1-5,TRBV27,TGTGCCAGCACCTACCTTTCCGGGAAGGGCAATCAGCCCCAGCATTTT,CASTYLSGKGNQPQHF
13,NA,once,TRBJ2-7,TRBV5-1,TGCGCCAGCAGCTACCGGGACACCTACGAGCAGTACTTC,CASSYRDTYEQYF
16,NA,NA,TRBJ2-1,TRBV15,TGTGCCACCAGCAGAGAGGCGGGGGCCCCTTACAATGAGCAGTTCTTC,CATSREAGAPYNEQFF
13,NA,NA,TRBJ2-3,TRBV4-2,TGTGCCAGCAGCCAAGATCAATCAGATACGCAGTATTTT,CASSQDQSDTQYF